The 9 T cell receptor beta chains presented below share a single source sample, sequenced in a study of cytomegalovirus exposure and HLA in healthy donors. The PCR ran on 60 Vbeta and 13 Jbeta primers. Here immunoSEQ multiplex PCR was the method, and the copy in TCRdb shows in-frame clones only, minus some. The profile shows some 97,000 clones, around 76% of them singletons. Specimen: PBMCs. Receptors originate from a woman in her 50s in good health and CMV-seropositive.

The chain joins TRBV6-5 to TRBJ2-5, with D possibly matching TRBD2 (7 bases). Germline V CDR1 and CDR2: MNHEY, SVGAGI. V was pared by 6 bases and J by 3 bases, with 11 bases between. This CDR3 is built from 13 residues. In nucleotides, the CDR3 is TGTGCCAGCAGGGGAGGGGGAGAAGAGACCCAGTACTTC. The encoded protein is CASRGGGEETQYF.

The gene calls are TRBV14 and TRBJ2-2; 12 bases align to TRBD2. The germline gives CDR1 SGHDN, CDR2 FVKESK. The CDR3 has 18 residues. The V and J ends lost 1 base and 3 bases, in that order; junction bases with no gene match: 6. The CDR3: CASSQVQTSGRYTGELFF. CDR3 in DNA: TGTGCCAGCAGCCAAGTTCAGACTAGCGGGAGATACACCGGGGAGCTGTTTTTT.

The V call is TRBV19, the J call TRBJ1-5; TRBD1 matches at 7 bases. The ends lost 5 bases at V and 6 bases at J; junction bases unmatched: 10. The CDR3 contains 15 residues. Per germline, CDR1 LNHDA and CDR2 SQIVND (reference sequence). The CDR3 loop reads CASSPPTGVGQPQHF. The CDR3 nucleotides read TGTGCCAGTAGTCCTCCCACAGGGGTTGGTCAGCCCCAGCATTTT.

The CDR3 DNA follows: TGTGCCAGCAGCTCGACAGCAGAGACCCAGTACTTC. Its protein product is CASSSTAETQYF. The chain carries TRBV5-6 and TRBJ2-5, with D maybe TRBD1 (5 bases). The CDR3 contains 12 residues. Trimming removed 3 bases from V and 4 bases from J, with 7 bases in between. Germline loops: CDR1 SGHDT, CDR2 YYEEEE. Supplemented by reference TRBV5-6 and TRBJ2-5, the full variable domain reads DAGVTQSPTHLIKTRGQQVTLRCSPKSGHDTVSWYQQALGQGPQFIFQYYEEEERQRGNFPDRFSGHQFPNYSSELNVNALLLGDSALYLCASSSTAETQYFGPGTRLLVL.

This clone was seen more than once but under ten times. The chain carries TRBV25-1 and TRBJ2-2; 7 nucleotides agree with TRBD1. The CDR3 runs to 17 residues. Trimming cost V 6 bases and J 4 bases; bases outside gene matches: 14. CDR1 MGHDK and CDR2 SYGVNS come from the germline V gene. The CDR3 DNA follows: TGTGCCAGCAGCCGAACCCGAGGGGGCGCAGGCACCGGGGAGCTGTTTTTT. It encodes CASSRTRGGAGTGELFF.

The sample holds a few counts of this clone. J is TRBJ2-1 and V is TRBV4-1; weak D call: TRBD1 (5 bases). The length of the CDR3 is 14 residues. V lost 3 bases and J 7 bases, leaving 13 bases between the germline ends. The germline CDR1 and CDR2 sequences are MGHRA and YSYEKL. The CDR3 DNA follows: TGCGCCAGCAGCCACGGAAGGGGCCAGAATGAGCAGTTCTTC. This encodes CASSHGRGQNEQFF.

This chain connects TRBV7-9 to TRBJ2-3, with 11 nucleotides matching TRBD2. Looked up from germline, CDR1 is SEHNR and CDR2 is FQNEAQ (reference sequence). V lost 4 bases to trimming and J lost 3 bases; unmatched junction nucleotides: 9. The CDR3 has 17 residues. The CDR3 loop is CASSSATSGVSTDTQYF. The CDR3 DNA reads TGTGCCAGCAGCTCCGCGACTAGCGGGGTGAGTACAGATACGCAGTATTTT. Based on the CDR3 plus reference TRBV7-9 and TRBJ2-3, the full variable domain is DTGVSQNPRHKITKRGQNVTFRCDPISEHNRLYWYRQTLGQGPEFLTYFQNEAQLEKSRLLSDRFSAERPKGSFSTLEIQRTEQGDSAMYLCASSSATSGVSTDTQYFGPGTRLTVL.

The chain recombines TRBV2 with TRBJ1-1; 7 bases match TRBD1. Losses at the gene ends were 6 bases for V and 2 bases for J; bases not matched to a gene: 9. This CDR3 region has 15 residues. Germline assignment: CDR1 SNHLY and CDR2 FYNNEI. Here the CDR3 reads CASRGAGTANTEAFF. The CDR3 coding sequence is TGTGCCAGCAGGGGAGCCGGGACAGCTAACACTGAAGCTTTCTTT.

CDR3 coding DNA: TGTGCCAGCAGCCCCCGGACTGCAGATACGCAGTATTTT. It encodes CASSPRTADTQYF. The V call is TRBV7-9, the J call TRBJ2-3; D perhaps matches TRBD2 (5 bases). Germline assignment: CDR1 SEHNR and CDR2 FQNEAQ (reference sequence). The CDR3 spans 13 residues. Trimming took off 5 bases at V and 4 bases at J, with 10 bases between the two ends.